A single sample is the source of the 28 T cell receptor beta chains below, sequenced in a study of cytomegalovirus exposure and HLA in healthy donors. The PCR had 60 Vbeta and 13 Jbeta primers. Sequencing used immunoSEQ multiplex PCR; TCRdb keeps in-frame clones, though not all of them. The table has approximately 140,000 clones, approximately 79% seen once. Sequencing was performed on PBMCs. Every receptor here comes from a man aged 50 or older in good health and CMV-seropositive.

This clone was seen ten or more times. Here the CDR3 reads CASSSRTAYEAFF. The CDR3, as DNA: TGTGCCAGCAGTAGCCGGACAGCCTATGAAGCTTTCTTT. The gene calls are TRBV6-5 and TRBJ1-1; possibly TRBD1 for D (6 bases). CDR3 length equals 13 residues. The V gene lost 5 bases and the J gene lost 7 bases, with 14 bases spanning the gap. Germline V gene sequence: CDR1 MNHEY, CDR2 SVGAGI.

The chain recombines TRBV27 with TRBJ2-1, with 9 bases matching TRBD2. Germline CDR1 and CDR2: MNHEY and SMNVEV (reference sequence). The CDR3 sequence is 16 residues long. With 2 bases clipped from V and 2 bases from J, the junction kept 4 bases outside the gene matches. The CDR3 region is CASSLAGGKTYNEQFF. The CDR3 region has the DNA TGTGCCAGCAGTTTAGCGGGAGGGAAGACCTACAATGAGCAGTTCTTC.

CDR3: CASSFGTPADTEAFF. CDR3 sequence (DNA): TGTGCCAGCTCCTTCGGGACACCGGCGGACACTGAAGCTTTCTTT. This rearrangement joins TRBV18 to TRBJ1-1; D might be TRBD1 (6 bases). The V end lost 6 bases, the J end lost 3 bases, and 17 bases lay between the germline ends. CDR3 size: 15 residues. Germline CDR1 KGHSH, CDR2 LQKENI.

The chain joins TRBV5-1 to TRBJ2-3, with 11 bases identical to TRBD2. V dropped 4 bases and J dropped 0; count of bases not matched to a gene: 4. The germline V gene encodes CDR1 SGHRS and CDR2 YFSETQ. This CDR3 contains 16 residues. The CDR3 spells CASSPGTSGSTDTQYF. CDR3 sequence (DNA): TGCGCCAGCAGCCCCGGGACTAGCGGAAGCACAGATACGCAGTATTTT.

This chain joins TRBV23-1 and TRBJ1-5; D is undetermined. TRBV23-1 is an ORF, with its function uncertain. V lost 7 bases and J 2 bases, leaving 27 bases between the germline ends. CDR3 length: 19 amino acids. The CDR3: CASKCGRTSLTGGNQPQHF. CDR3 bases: TGCGCCAGCAAATGTGGGAGGACGTCCCTCACTGGTGGCAATCAGCCCCAGCATTTT.

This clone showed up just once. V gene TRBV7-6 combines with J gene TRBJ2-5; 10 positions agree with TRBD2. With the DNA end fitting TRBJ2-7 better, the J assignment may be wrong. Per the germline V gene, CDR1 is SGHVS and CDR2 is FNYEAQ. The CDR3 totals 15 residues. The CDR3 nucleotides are TGTGCCAGCAGCTTAGTTACTAGCGGGGCTTACGAGCAGTACTTC. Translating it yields CASSLVTSGAYEQYF.

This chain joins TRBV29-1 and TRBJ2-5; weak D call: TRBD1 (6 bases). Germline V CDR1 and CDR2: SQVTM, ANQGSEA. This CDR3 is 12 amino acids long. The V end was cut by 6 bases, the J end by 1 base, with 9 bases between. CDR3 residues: CSVRQVQETQYF. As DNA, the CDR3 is TGCAGCGTGCGACAGGTCCAAGAGACCCAGTACTTC.

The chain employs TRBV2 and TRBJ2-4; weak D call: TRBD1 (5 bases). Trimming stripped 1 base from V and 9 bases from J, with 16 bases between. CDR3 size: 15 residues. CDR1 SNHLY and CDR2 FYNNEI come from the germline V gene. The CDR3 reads CASSEGSGQLGIQYF. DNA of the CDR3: TGTGCCAGCAGTGAAGGCTCAGGGCAGTTGGGCATTCAGTACTTC.

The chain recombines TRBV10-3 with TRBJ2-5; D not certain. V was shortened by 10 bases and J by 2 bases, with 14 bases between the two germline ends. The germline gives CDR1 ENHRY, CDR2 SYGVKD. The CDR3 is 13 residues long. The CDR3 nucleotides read TGTGCCACGAAGAGTCACAGTCAAGAGACCCAGTACTTC. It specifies CATKSHSQETQYF.

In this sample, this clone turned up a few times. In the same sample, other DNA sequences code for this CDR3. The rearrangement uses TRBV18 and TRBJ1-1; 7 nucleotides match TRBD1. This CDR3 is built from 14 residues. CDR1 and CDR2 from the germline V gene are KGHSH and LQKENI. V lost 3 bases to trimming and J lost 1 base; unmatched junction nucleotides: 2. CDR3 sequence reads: CASSPGTENTEAFF. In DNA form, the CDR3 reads TGTGCCAGCTCACCCGGGACAGAGAACACTGAAGCTTTCTTT. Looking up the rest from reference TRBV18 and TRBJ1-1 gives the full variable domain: NAGVMQNPRHLVRRRGQEARLRCSPMKGHSHVYWYRQLPEEGLKFMVYLQKENIIDESGMPKERFSAEFPKEGPSILRIQQVVRGDSAAYFCASSPGTENTEAFFGQGTRLTVV.

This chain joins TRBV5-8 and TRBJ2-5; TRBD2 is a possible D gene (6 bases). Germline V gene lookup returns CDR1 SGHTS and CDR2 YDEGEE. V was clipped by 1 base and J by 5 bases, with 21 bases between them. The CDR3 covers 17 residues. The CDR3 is CASSLMSYRGIGETQYF. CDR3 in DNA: TGTGCCAGCAGCTTGATGTCGTATCGCGGGATTGGTGAGACCCAGTACTTC.

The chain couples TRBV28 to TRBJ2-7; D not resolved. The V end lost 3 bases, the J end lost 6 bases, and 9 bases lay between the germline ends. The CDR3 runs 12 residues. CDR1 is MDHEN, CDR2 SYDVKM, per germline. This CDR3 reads CASSFVEFEQYF. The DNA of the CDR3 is TGTGCCAGCAGTTTTGTAGAATTCGAGCAGTACTTC.

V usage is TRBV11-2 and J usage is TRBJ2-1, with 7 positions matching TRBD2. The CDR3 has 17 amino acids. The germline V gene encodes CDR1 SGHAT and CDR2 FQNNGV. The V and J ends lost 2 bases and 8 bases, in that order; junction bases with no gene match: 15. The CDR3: CASSLQAGLGRNDEQFF. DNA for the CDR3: TGTGCCAGCAGCTTACAAGCGGGGCTAGGACGTAACGATGAGCAGTTCTTC.

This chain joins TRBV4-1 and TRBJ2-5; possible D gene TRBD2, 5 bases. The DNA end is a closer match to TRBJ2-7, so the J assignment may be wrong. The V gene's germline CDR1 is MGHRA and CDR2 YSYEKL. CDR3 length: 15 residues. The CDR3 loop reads CASSQSLLASYEQYF. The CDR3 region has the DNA TGCGCCAGCAGCCAATCTCTCCTAGCCTCCTACGAGCAGTACTTC.

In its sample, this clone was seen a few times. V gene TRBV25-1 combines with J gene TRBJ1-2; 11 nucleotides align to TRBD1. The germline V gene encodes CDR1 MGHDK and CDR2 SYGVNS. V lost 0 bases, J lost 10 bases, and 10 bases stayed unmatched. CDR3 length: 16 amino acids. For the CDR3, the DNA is TGTGCCAGCAGTGAATATGGGACAGGGGGAGGAGGGGCCTACACCTTC. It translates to CASSEYGTGGGGAYTF.

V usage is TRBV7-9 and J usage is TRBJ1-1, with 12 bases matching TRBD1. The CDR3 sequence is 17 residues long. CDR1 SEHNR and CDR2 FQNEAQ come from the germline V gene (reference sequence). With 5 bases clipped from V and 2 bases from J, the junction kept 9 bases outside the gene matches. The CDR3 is CASSQPGTGGFNTEAFF. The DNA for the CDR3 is TGTGCCAGCAGCCAACCCGGGACAGGGGGCTTTAACACTGAAGCTTTCTTT.

CDR3 sequence (DNA): TGCGCCAGCAGCTTGGACAGGAGTAGGGACAACACAGATACGCAGTATTTT. Amino acid sequence: CASSLDRSRDNTDTQYF. The V call is TRBV5-1, the J call TRBJ2-3; TRBD1 might be the D (6 bases). The CDR3 length is 17 residues. Germline CDR1 is SGHRS and CDR2 is YFSETQ. Trimming removed 0 bases at V and 2 bases at J, with 16 bases between.

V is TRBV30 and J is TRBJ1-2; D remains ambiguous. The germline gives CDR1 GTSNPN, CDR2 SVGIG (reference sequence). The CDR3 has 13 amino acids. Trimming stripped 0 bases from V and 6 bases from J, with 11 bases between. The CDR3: CAWSVGETNGYTF. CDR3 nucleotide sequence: TGTGCCTGGAGTGTAGGAGAAACTAATGGCTACACCTTC. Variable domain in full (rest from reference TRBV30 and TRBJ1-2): SQTIHQWPATLVQPVGSPLSLECTVEGTSNPNLYWYRQAAGRGLQLLFYSVGIGQISSEVPQNLSASRPQDRQFILSSKKLLLSDSGFYLCAWSVGETNGYTFGSGTRLTVV.

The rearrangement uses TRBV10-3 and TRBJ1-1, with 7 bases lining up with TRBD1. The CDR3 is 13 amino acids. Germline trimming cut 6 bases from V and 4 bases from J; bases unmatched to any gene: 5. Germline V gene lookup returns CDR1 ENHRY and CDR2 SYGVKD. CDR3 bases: TGTGCCATCAGCCACAGGGGATCCACTGAAGCTTTCTTT. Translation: CAISHRGSTEAFF.

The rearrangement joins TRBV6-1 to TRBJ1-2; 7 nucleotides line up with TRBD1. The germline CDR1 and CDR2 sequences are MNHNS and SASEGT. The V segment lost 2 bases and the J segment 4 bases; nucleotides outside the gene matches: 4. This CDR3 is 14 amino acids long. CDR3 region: CASSESQGIYGYTF. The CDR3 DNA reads TGTGCCAGCAGTGAATCACAGGGGATCTATGGCTACACCTTC.

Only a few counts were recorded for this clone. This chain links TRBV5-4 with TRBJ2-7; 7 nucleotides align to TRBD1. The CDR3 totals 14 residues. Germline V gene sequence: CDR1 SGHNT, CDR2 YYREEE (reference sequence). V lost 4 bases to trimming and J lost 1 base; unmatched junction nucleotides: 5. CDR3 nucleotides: TGTGCCAGCAGCCCGGGACAGCGATCCTACGAGCAGTACTTC. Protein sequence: CASSPGQRSYEQYF.

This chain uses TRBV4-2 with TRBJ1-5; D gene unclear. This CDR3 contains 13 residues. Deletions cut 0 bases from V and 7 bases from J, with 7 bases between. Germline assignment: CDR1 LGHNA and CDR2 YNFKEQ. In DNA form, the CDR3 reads TGTGCCAGCAGCCAAGATTTAATCCAGCCCCAGCATTTT. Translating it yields CASSQDLIQPQHF.

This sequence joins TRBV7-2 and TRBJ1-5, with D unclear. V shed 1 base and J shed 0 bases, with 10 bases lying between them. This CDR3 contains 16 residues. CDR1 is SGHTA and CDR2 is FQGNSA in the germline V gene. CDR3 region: CASSLDIGISNQPQHF. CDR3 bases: TGTGCCAGCAGCTTAGATATCGGGATTAGCAATCAGCCCCAGCATTTT. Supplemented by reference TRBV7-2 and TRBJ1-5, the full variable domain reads GAGVSQSPSNKVTEKGKDVELRCDPISGHTALYWYRQSLGQGLEFLIYFQGNSAPDKSGLPSDRFSAERTGGSVSTLTIQRTQQEDSAVYLCASSLDIGISNQPQHFGDGTRLSIL.

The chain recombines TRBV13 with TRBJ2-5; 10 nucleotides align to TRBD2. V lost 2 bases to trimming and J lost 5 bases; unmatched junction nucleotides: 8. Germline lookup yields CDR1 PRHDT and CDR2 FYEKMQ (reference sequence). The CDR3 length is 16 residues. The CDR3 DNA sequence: TGTGCCAGCAGCTTAATCGGAGCGGGAGGGCGTGAGACCCAGTACTTC. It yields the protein CASSLIGAGGRETQYF.

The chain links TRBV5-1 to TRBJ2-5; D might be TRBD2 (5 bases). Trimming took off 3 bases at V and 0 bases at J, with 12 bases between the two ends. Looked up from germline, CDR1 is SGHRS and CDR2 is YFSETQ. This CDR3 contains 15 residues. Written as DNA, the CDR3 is TGCGCCAGCAGCTCCTCCTCCGGGAACCAAGAGACCCAGTACTTC. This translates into CASSSSSGNQETQYF. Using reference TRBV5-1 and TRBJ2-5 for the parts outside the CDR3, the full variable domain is KAGVTQTPRYLIKTRGQQVTLSCSPISGHRSVSWYQQTPGQGLQFLFEYFSETQRNKGNFPGRFSGRQFSNSRSEMNVSTLELGDSALYLCASSSSSGNQETQYFGPGTRLLVL.

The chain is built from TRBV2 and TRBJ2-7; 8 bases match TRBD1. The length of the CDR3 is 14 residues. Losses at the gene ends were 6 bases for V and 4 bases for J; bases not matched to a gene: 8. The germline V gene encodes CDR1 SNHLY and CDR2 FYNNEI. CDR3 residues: CASSAGTGPYEQYF. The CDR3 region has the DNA TGTGCCAGCAGCGCCGGGACAGGACCTTACGAGCAGTACTTC.

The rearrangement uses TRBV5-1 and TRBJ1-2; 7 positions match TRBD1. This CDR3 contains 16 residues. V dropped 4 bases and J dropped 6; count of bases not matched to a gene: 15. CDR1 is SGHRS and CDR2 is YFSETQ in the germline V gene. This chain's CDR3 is CASSGSPGGTADGYTF. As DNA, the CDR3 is TGCGCCAGCAGCGGATCCCCCGGCGGGACAGCGGATGGCTACACCTTC.

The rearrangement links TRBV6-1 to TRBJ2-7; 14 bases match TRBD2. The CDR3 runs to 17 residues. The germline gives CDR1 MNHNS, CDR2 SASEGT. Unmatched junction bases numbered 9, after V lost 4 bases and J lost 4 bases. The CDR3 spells CASSGLAGGQWEYEQYF. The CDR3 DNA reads TGTGCCAGCAGTGGACTAGCGGGAGGGCAGTGGGAATACGAGCAGTACTTC.